This T cell receptor beta chain originates from a study of cytomegalovirus exposure and HLA in healthy donors. The study's findings and limits: Later analysis placed DRB1 highest and HLA-C lowest in TCR association rates, which differed by HLA locus.

CDR1 is MNHEY and CDR2 is SMNVEV in the germline V gene (reference sequence). The CDR3 is 16 residues long. The ends lost 5 bases at V and 1 base at J; junction bases unmatched: 9. The donors were healthy bone marrow donors. Turning to this clone: Its antigen is undetermined.

Amplification used 60 Vbeta primers and 13 Jbeta primers. Assay used: immunoSEQ multiplex PCR; TCRdb lists only in-frame clones, some missing. The sample contains 90,000 to 130,000 clones, 70% of which appear only once. The sequenced sample consisted of PBMCs. The sequence derives from a man younger than 45 in good health and CMV-seropositive. The chain joins TRBV27 to TRBJ2-5, with 8 bases identical to TRBD1. CDR3 in amino acids: CASSPDRVGTQETQYF. The CDR3 DNA sequence: TGTGCCAGCAGTCCGGACAGGGTGGGGACCCAAGAGACCCAGTACTTC.